Presented here are 30 T cell receptor beta chains from one specimen sequenced in a study of blood T cell repertoires in COVID-19 (TCRdb year 2020). The method was the immunoSEQ multiplex PCR assay. Drawn from immuneACCESS, this table holds only the in-frame rearrangements with V and J called that TCRdb kept. Clones are partly lost; checked studies trace under half to an unresolved V gene and leave the rest unexplained. The sample records 350,000 to 450,000 clones, 70% to 90% of which are singletons. The ten largest clones take up roughly 1.4% of the sample. Input material: PBMCs or T cells enriched from blood (not recorded which). All receptors come from a young woman who had been exposed to COVID-19.

CDR3 residues: CASSQDGETGGYTF. Here the CDR3 DNA reads TGTGCCAGCAGCCAAGATGGGGAGACTGGGGGCTACACCTTC. The chain combines TRBV4-2 with TRBJ1-2; D gene uncertain. The CDR3 contains 14 residues. The germline gives CDR1 LGHNA, CDR2 YNFKEQ. With 0 bases removed from V and 8 bases from J, the gap between germline ends came to 13 bases.

The CDR3 DNA follows: TGTGCCAGCAGCTTTCAGGGAACAGGATACGAGCAGTACTTC. Translating gives CASSFQGTGYEQYF. The chain couples TRBV7-3 to TRBJ2-7; the D gene is possibly TRBD1 (5 bases). The CDR3 has 14 residues. Trimming cost V 3 bases and J 4 bases, with 13 bases left between them. Germline assignment: CDR1 SGHTA and CDR2 FQGTGA.

This chain joins TRBV13 and TRBJ2-7, with a possible D match to TRBD1 (5 bases). Germline CDR1 is PRHDT and CDR2 is FYEKMQ (reference sequence). Trimming left V 3 bases short and J 3 bases short, with 9 bases between. The CDR3 contains 13 residues. CDR3 loop: CASSFARDYEQYF. The DNA of the CDR3 is TGTGCCAGCAGCTTCGCCAGGGACTACGAGCAGTACTTC.

V gene TRBV2 combines with J gene TRBJ2-7; no clear D. CDR1 and CDR2 from the germline V gene are SNHLY and FYNNEI. This CDR3 is built from 11 residues. The ends were cut back, 6 bases at V and 4 bases at J, with 7 bases in the middle. The CDR3 nucleotides read TGTGCCAGCAGCCCTCAGTACGAGCAGTACTTC. This translates into CASSPQYEQYF.

The chain recombines TRBV3-1 (or the pseudogene TRBV3-2) with TRBJ1-2; maybe TRBD1 (6 bases). Per germline, CDR1 LGHDT and CDR2 YNNKEL (reference sequence). The CDR3 totals 12 residues. V was trimmed by 4 bases and J by 8 bases, leaving 11 bases between them. The CDR3 protein is CASSLSQGGYTF. In nucleotides, the CDR3 is TGTGCCAGCAGCCTATCACAGGGAGGCTACACCTTC.

This chain uses TRBV28 with TRBJ2-7, with 10 bases matching TRBD1. V dropped 6 bases and J dropped 6; count of bases not matched to a gene: 14. This CDR3 region has 16 residues. CDR1 is MDHEN and CDR2 is SYDVKM in the germline V gene. CDR3 nucleotide sequence: TGTGCCAGCAGCCCATCTTCCGGGACAGGGGCCTCCGAGCAGTACTTC. This encodes CASSPSSGTGASEQYF.

In its sample, this clone was seen a few times. The genes are TRBV29-1 and TRBJ2-1, with 13 bases lining up with TRBD2. This CDR3 has 16 residues. With V trimmed by 5 bases and J by 8 bases, 12 bases remained unmatched. Germline values: CDR1 SQVTM, CDR2 ANQGSEA. The CDR3 DNA reads as TGCAGCGTTTCTGGACTAGCGGGAGTACGTTGGGATGAGCAGTTCTTC. This sequence encodes CSVSGLAGVRWDEQFF.

The gene calls are TRBV5-8 and TRBJ2-5, with 11 bases that match TRBD2. The germline CDR1 and CDR2 sequences are SGHTS and YDEGEE. This CDR3 is built from 16 residues. V shed 3 bases and J 3 bases; nucleotides not matched to a gene: 7. Here the CDR3 reads CASSSPPGLAEETQYF. For the CDR3, the DNA is TGTGCCAGCAGCTCTCCTCCGGGACTAGCGGAAGAGACCCAGTACTTC. Full variable domain (rest looked up from reference TRBV5-8 and TRBJ2-5): EAGVTQSPTHLIKTRGQQATLRCSPISGHTSVYWYQQALGLGLQFLLWYDEGEERNRGNFPPRFSGRQFPNYSSELNVNALELEDSALYLCASSSPPGLAEETQYFGPGTRLLVL.

V and J are TRBV3-1 (or the pseudogene TRBV3-2) and TRBJ1-1; D might be TRBD1 (6 bases). This CDR3 region has 13 residues. V was cut by 1 base and J by 11 bases, with 14 bases left in between. The germline V gene encodes CDR1 LGHDT and CDR2 YNNKEL (reference sequence). The CDR3 coding sequence is TGTGCCAGCAGCCAAGGAGGGAACAGGGATGCTTTCTTT. Its protein product is CASSQGGNRDAFF.

The chain employs TRBV19 and TRBJ1-4; 7 bases are a match to TRBD1. With V trimmed by 6 bases and J by 4 bases, 8 bases remained unmatched. The germline V gene encodes CDR1 LNHDA and CDR2 SQIVND (reference sequence). This CDR3 contains 15 residues. Written as DNA, the CDR3 is TGTGCCAGTAGGGGTGGACAGGTCTTTAATGAAAAACTGTTTTTT. Protein sequence: CASRGGQVFNEKLFF.

V is TRBV13 and J is TRBJ2-3; 8 bases are shared with TRBD2. V shed 4 bases, J shed 7 bases, and the junction held 7 bases outside the gene matches. The CDR3 covers 14 residues. The germline CDR1 and CDR2 sequences are PRHDT and FYEKMQ (reference sequence). The CDR3 bases are TGTGCCAGCAGCTCCAGGGTAGCGGGGCATACGCAGTATTTT. This translates into CASSSRVAGHTQYF.

V gene TRBV5-1 combines with J gene TRBJ1-2; 8 nucleotides line up with TRBD1. Germline V gene sequence: CDR1 SGHRS, CDR2 YFSETQ. Trimming at V came to 5 bases and at J to 6 bases, leaving 6 bases not matched to a gene. This CDR3 spans 13 amino acids. CDR3 sequence (DNA): TGCGCCAGCAGGTTGCAGGGGGCGGATGGCTACACCTTC. Translation: CASRLQGADGYTF.

The gene calls are TRBV5-1 and TRBJ2-3; maybe TRBD2 (6 bases). The V gene lost 4 bases and the J gene lost 0 bases, with 15 bases spanning the gap. The CDR3 runs 16 residues. The germline V gene encodes CDR1 SGHRS and CDR2 YFSETQ. The CDR3 loop reads CASSGERSGSTDTQYF. CDR3 sequence (DNA): TGCGCCAGCAGCGGCGAAAGGAGCGGGAGCACAGATACGCAGTATTTT.

The chain couples TRBV20-1 to TRBJ1-1; D call uncertain. The V end lost 0 bases, the J end lost 6 bases, and 5 bases lay between the germline ends. CDR3 length equals 11 residues. In germline, CDR1 is DFQATT, CDR2 SNEGSKA (reference sequence). In DNA, the CDR3 is TGCAGTGCTAGAGATATCCCTGAAGCTTTCTTT. Translation gives CSARDIPEAFF.

The CDR3 protein is CASSSKERGWASPQHF. The CDR3 DNA reads as TGTGCCAGCAGCTCTAAAGAAAGGGGGTGGGCCTCGCCCCAGCATTTT. The rearrangement links TRBV21-1 to TRBJ1-5; the DNA was not compared with TRBD1, the D call given in the table. TRBV21-1 is a pseudogene locus. The CDR3 spans 16 residues.

The rearrangement joins TRBV7-2 to TRBJ1-6; D not resolved. Germline V lookup: CDR1 SGHTA, CDR2 FQGNSA. The CDR3 has 16 amino acids. V was clipped by 3 bases and J by 0 bases, with 9 bases between them. The DNA for the CDR3 is TGTGCCAGCAGCTTCCTCAGAAGCTCCTATAATTCACCCCTCCACTTT. It codes for CASSFLRSSYNSPLHF.

This sequence joins TRBV10-3 and TRBJ2-1; D is unclear. CDR3 length: 14 amino acids. V lost 4 bases and J lost 3, with 10 bases in between. Germline V gene lookup returns CDR1 ENHRY and CDR2 SYGVKD. For the CDR3, the DNA is TGTGCCATCAGTGGAAAAGACAACTACAATGAGCAGTTCTTC. It translates to CAISGKDNYNEQFF.

This rearrangement joins TRBV29-1 to TRBJ2-3; 12 positions match TRBD2. The CDR3 has 14 amino acids. The V and J ends lost 5 bases and 8 bases, in that order; junction bases with no gene match: 8. Germline CDR1 is SQVTM and CDR2 is ANQGSEA. The CDR3 DNA follows: TGCAGCGTTTTCTCGACTAGCGGGGGAAGTACGCAGTATTTT. Translated, it gives CSVFSTSGGSTQYF.

The rearrangement joins TRBV5-4 to TRBJ2-2; maybe TRBD1 (6 bases). With 3 bases removed from V and 0 bases from J, the gap between germline ends came to 12 bases. This CDR3 comprises 16 residues. The germline V gene encodes CDR1 SGHNT and CDR2 YYREEE (reference sequence). The CDR3 spells CASSSSDRANTGELFF. The CDR3 DNA reads TGTGCCAGCAGCTCGTCGGACAGAGCGAACACCGGGGAGCTGTTTTTT.

The chain has TRBV10-2 and TRBJ2-7, with 10 bases fitting TRBD1. Trimming removed 5 bases from V and 2 bases from J; junction bases left unmatched: 9. Germline CDR1 reads WSHSY; CDR2 reads SAAADI. CDR3 length: 16 amino acids. The CDR3 sequence: CASSFAGTGAAYEQYF. The CDR3 DNA reads as TGCGCCAGCAGTTTTGCCGGGACAGGGGCGGCCTACGAGCAGTACTTC.

The rearrangement links TRBV10-3 to TRBJ1-2, with D hard to call. The CDR3 consists of 13 residues. Looked up from germline, CDR1 is ENHRY and CDR2 is SYGVKD. V dropped 3 bases and J dropped 4 bases, with 9 bases sitting between them. CDR3 nucleotides: TGTGCCATCAGTGACCCCGGCGGCTATGGCTACACCTTC. Its protein is CAISDPGGYGYTF.

In regard to this clone: Distinct nucleotide sequences in the sample also encode this CDR3. CDR3 region: CASSIGQGLNTEAFF. CDR3 nucleotides: TGTGCCAGTAGTATAGGGCAGGGCCTGAACACTGAAGCTTTCTTT. The chain employs TRBV19 and TRBJ1-1; tentatively, D is TRBD1 (5 bases). Germline CDR1 and CDR2: LNHDA and SQIVND (reference sequence). Trimming removed 1 base from V and 0 bases from J, with 9 bases in between. The CDR3 contains 15 residues.

The chain uses TRBV9 and TRBJ2-3; D not resolved. The length of the CDR3 is 18 residues. Looked up from germline, CDR1 is SGDLS and CDR2 is YYNGEE. Between the trimmed V and J ends, which lost 0 bases and 2 bases, there was a span of 19 bases. The CDR3 loop reads CASSVGHPTATFTDTQYF. DNA of the CDR3: TGTGCCAGCAGCGTAGGACACCCCACAGCAACCTTCACAGATACGCAGTATTTT.

V usage is TRBV5-1 and J usage is TRBJ1-4, with D unclear. This CDR3 has 14 residues. Germline V gives CDR1 SGHRS, CDR2 YFSETQ. V was cut by 0 bases and J by 6 bases, with 9 bases left in between. Written as DNA, the CDR3 is TGCGCCAGCAGCTTGGAGGGAGAGGATGAAAAACTGTTTTTT. Translating gives CASSLEGEDEKLFF.

This sequence joins TRBV20-1 and TRBJ1-1, with D unresolved. There are 11 residues in the CDR3. V shed 3 bases and J shed 6 bases, with 8 bases lying between them. Germline V gives CDR1 DFQATT, CDR2 SNEGSKA (reference sequence). The CDR3 is CSASWEAEAFF. The CDR3 region has the DNA TGCAGTGCTAGTTGGGAGGCTGAAGCTTTCTTT.

The chain recombines TRBV7-8 with TRBJ1-3, with unresolved D. Germline V gene lookup returns CDR1 SGHVS and CDR2 FQNEAQ. The length of the CDR3 is 12 residues. V was pared by 5 bases and J by 3 bases, with 5 bases between. The CDR3 spells CASSHYGNTIYF. CDR3 nucleotides: TGTGCCAGCAGCCACTATGGAAACACCATATATTTT.

This chain uses TRBV5-8 with TRBJ2-7; 7 nucleotides align to TRBD1. Germline loops: CDR1 SGHTS, CDR2 YDEGEE. This CDR3 has 14 residues. V shed 2 bases and J 5 bases; nucleotides not matched to a gene: 7. The CDR3 DNA is TGTGCCAGCAGCTTACGTCAGGGGGTGAACGAGCAGTACTTC. Protein: CASSLRQGVNEQYF.

The rearrangement uses TRBV7-6 and TRBJ1-1, with D maybe TRBD1 (5 bases). The CDR3 is 15 residues long. The V gene lost 2 bases and the J gene lost 4 bases, with 14 bases spanning the gap. Germline V gene data show CDR1 as SGHVS and CDR2 as FNYEAQ. The CDR3 region has the DNA TGTGCCAGCAGCTTAAGGTTGCAGGGCGGCACTGAAGCTTTCTTT. This translates into CASSLRLQGGTEAFF.

This chain connects TRBV6-5 to TRBJ2-7; 9 positions match TRBD2. The CDR3 consists of 13 residues. CDR1 and CDR2 (germline): MNHEY, SVGAGI. J gave up 13 bases and V 2 bases, and 9 bases lay outside the gene matches. The CDR3 sequence: CASSYEGSGGHYF. CDR3 sequence (DNA): TGTGCCAGCAGTTACGAGGGTAGCGGGGGTCATTACTTC.

CDR3 region: CASSQSIGAGDFYEQYF. CDR3 coding DNA: TGCGCCAGCAGCCAATCCATAGGAGCGGGAGATTTCTACGAGCAGTACTTC. J is TRBJ2-7 and V is TRBV4-1; 8 bases align to TRBD2. Trimming at V came to 2 bases and at J to 3 bases, leaving 12 bases not matched to a gene. Germline values: CDR1 MGHRA, CDR2 YSYEKL. The CDR3 is 17 residues long.